Each of the 4 T cell receptor beta chains below was sequenced from the same sample in a study of blood T cell repertoires in COVID-19. TCRdb's table, derived via immunoSEQ multiplex PCR, lists solely in-frame clones and lacks some. This repertoire shows approximately 360,000 clones, approximately 87% found once; its top ten account for over 0.9%. The sequenced sample consisted of PBMCs or T cells enriched from blood (not recorded which). These receptors all come from a woman aged 25 to 39 with acute COVID-19.

The gene calls are TRBV30 and TRBJ1-2, with a possible D match to TRBD1 (5 bases). CDR1 and CDR2 from the germline V gene are GTSNPN and SVGIG (reference sequence). Trimming stripped 4 bases from V and 4 bases from J, with 22 bases between. CDR3 length: 16 residues. CDR3 DNA: TGTGCCTGGACTCTTGGGGCAGTAAGTGGACCCTATGGCTACACCTTC. Translated, it gives CAWTLGAVSGPYGYTF.

This clone was picked up a small number of times. The rearrangement joins TRBV5-8 to TRBJ2-2; 11 nucleotides agree with TRBD2. Trimming removed 0 bases from V and 6 bases from J; junction bases left unmatched: 4. CDR1 and CDR2 (germline): SGHTS, YDEGEE. The CDR3 is 16 amino acids. CDR3 coding DNA: TGTGCCAGCAGCTTGGATCTAGCGGGGGGCCCCGGGGAGCTGTTTTTT. This sequence encodes CASSLDLAGGPGELFF.

The chain links TRBV7-9 to TRBJ2-3, with a possible D match to TRBD2 (6 bases). CDR3 length: 18 residues. V lost 5 bases and J lost 2, with 23 bases in between. The V gene's germline CDR1 is SEHNR and CDR2 FQNEAQ (reference sequence). The CDR3 sequence: CASSPQGLTVTFTDTQYF. The CDR3 nucleotides are TGTGCCAGCAGCCCACAAGGACTAACCGTTACCTTCACAGATACGCAGTATTTT.

This rearrangement joins TRBV6-2 or TRBV6-3 to TRBJ1-2, with D possibly being TRBD1 (5 bases). CDR3 length: 12 amino acids. Trimming took 3 bases from V and 5 from J, leaving 7 bases between them. Germline-derived CDR1 and CDR2 are MNHEY and SVGEGT. Written as DNA, the CDR3 is TGTGCCAGCAGTTATAGACAGTATGGCTACACCTTC. Translation gives CASSYRQYGYTF.